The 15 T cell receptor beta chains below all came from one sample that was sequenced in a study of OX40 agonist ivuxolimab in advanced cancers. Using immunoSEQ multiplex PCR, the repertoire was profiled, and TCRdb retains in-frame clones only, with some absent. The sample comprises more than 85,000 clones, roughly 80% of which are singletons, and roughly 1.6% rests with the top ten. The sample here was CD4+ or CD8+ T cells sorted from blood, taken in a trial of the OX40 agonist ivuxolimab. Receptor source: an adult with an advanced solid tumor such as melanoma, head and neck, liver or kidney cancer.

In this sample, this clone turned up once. CDR3 DNA sequence: TGTGCCAGCAGCCCGGGACGGTCGAGGCAGTACTTC. Its protein product is CASSPGRSRQYF. The J gene is TRBJ2-5, the V gene TRBV28, with D perhaps assigned TRBD1 or TRBD2 (5 bases each). The germline V and J ends were trimmed by 6 bases and 11 bases, with 16 bases remaining between them. Germline lookup yields CDR1 MDHEN and CDR2 SYDVKM. This CDR3 spans 12 amino acids.

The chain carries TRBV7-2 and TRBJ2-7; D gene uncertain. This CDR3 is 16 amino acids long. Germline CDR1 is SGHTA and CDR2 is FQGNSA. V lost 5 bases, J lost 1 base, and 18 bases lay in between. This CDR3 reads CASSPPRTNPSYEQYF. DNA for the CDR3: TGTGCCAGCAGCCCCCCGCGCACAAATCCTTCCTACGAGCAGTACTTC.

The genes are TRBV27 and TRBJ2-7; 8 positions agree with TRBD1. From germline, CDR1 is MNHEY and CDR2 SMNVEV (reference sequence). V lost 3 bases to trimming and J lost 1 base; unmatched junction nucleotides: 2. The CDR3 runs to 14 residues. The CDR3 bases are TGTGCCAGCAGTTTCAGGACAGGGTCCTACGAGCAGTACTTC. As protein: CASSFRTGSYEQYF.

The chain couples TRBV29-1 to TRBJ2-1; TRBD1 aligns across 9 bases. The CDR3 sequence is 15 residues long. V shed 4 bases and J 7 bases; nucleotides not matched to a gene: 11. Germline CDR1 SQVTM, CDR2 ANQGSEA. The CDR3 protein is CSVASGQGLRNEQFF. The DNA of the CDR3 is TGCAGCGTTGCTTCGGGACAGGGTCTAAGAAATGAGCAGTTCTTC.

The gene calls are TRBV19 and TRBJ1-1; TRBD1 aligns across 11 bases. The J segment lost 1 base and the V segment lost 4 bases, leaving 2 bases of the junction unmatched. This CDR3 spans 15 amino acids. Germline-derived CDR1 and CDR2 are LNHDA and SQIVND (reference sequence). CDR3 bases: TGTGCCAGTAGTAGGACAGGGGGCGCGAACACTGAAGCTTTCTTT. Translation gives CASSRTGGANTEAFF.

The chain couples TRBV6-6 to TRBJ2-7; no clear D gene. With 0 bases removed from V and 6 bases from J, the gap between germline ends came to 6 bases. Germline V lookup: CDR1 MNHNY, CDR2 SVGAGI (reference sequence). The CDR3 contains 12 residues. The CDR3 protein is CASSYSTFEQYF. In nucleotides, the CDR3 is TGTGCCAGCAGTTACTCGACATTCGAGCAGTACTTC.

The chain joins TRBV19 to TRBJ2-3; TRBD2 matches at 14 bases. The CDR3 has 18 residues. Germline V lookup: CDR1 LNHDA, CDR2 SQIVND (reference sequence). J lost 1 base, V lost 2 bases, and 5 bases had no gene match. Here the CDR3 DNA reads TGTGCCAGTAGTATACAAGGGACTAGCGGGGGACGCACAGATACGCAGTATTTT. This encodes CASSIQGTSGGRTDTQYF. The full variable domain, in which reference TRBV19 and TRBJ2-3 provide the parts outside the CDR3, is DGGITQSPKYLFRKEGQNVTLSCEQNLNHDAMYWYRQDPGQGLRLIYYSQIVNDFQKGDIAEGYSVSREKKESFPLTVTSAQKNPTAFYLCASSIQGTSGGRTDTQYFGPGTRLTVL.

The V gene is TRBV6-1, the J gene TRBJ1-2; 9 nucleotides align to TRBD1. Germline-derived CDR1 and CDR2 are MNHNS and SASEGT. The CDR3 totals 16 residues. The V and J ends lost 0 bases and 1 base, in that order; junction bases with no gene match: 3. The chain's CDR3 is CASSEAYRGLNYGYTF. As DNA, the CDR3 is TGTGCCAGCAGTGAAGCCTACAGGGGGCTTAACTATGGCTACACCTTC.

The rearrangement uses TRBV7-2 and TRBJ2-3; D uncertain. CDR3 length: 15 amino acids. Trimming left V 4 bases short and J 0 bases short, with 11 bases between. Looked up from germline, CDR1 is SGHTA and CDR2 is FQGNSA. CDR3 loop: CASSSTSLSTDTQYF. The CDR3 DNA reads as TGTGCCAGCAGCTCAACCTCCCTAAGCACAGATACGCAGTATTTT.

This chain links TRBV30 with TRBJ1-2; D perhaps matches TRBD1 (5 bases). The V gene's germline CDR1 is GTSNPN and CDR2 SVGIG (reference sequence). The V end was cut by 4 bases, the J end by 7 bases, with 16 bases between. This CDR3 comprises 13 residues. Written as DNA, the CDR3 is TGTGCCTGGAAGGCAGGGACTCGGCGTGGCTACACCTTC. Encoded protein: CAWKAGTRRGYTF.

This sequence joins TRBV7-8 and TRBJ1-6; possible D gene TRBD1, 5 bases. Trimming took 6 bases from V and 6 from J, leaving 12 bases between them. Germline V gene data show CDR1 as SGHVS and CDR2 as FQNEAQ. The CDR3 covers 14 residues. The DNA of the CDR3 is TGTGCCAGCAGAGCGAGGGGCGGTAATTCACCCCTCCACTTT. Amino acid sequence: CASRARGGNSPLHF.

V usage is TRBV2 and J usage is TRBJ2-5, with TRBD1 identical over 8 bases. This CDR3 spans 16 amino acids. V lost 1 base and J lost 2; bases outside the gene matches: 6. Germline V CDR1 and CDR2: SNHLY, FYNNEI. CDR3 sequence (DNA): TGTGCCAGCAGTGAAGACAGGGGGATGGGTCAAGAGACCCAGTACTTC. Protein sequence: CASSEDRGMGQETQYF.

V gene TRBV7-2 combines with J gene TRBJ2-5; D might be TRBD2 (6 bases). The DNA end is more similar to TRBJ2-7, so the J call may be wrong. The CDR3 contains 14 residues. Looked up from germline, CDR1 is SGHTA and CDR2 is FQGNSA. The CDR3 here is CASSLQGGTYEQYF. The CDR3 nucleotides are TGTGCCAGCAGCTTACAGGGAGGAACCTACGAGCAGTACTTC.

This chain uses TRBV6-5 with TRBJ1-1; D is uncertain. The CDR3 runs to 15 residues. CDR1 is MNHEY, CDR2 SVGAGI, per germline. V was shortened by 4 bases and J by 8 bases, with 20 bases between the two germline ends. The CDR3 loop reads CASSWVGGVRSEAFF. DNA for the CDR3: TGTGCCAGCAGTTGGGTTGGCGGGGTGCGATCCGAAGCTTTCTTT.

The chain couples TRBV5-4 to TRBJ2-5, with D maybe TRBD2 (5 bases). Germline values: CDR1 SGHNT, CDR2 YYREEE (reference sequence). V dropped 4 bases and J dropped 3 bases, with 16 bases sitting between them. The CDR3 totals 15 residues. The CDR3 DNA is TGTGCCAGCAGCCTCGGAACCACCGGGGAAGAGACCCAGTACTTC. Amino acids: CASSLGTTGEETQYF. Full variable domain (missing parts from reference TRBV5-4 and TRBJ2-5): ETGVTQSPTHLIKTRGQQVTLRCSSQSGHNTVSWYQQALGQGPQFIFQYYREEENGRGNFPPRFSGLQFPNYSSELNVNALELDDSALYLCASSLGTTGEETQYFGPGTRLLVL.